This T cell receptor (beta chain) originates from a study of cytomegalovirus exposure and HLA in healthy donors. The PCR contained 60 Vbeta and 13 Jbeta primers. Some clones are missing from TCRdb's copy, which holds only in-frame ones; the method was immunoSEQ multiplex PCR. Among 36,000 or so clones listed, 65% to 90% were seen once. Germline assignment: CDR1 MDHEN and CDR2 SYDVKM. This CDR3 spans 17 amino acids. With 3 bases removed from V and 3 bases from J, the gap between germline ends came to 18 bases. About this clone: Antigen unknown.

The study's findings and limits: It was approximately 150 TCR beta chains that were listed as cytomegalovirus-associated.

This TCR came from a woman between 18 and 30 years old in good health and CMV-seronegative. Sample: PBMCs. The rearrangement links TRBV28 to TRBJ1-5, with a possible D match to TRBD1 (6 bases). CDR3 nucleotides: TGTGCCAGCAGTTTCTCCCCCCGAACAGGGAACAATCAGCCCCAGCATTTT. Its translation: CASSFSPRTGNNQPQHF.